This T cell receptor (beta chain) was profiled in a study of blood T cell repertoires in COVID-19. Study-wide context: Donors in the United States, Italy and Spain gave samples during acute or convalescent COVID-19.

The repertoire was sequenced with immunoSEQ multiplex PCR; TCRdb's copy has only in-frame clones and lacks some. The sample records 20,000 to 25,000 clones, approximately 80% being singletons. V was pared by 0 bases and J by 0 bases, with 6 bases between. The CDR3 covers 15 residues. Germline V gene lookup returns CDR1 LNHDA and CDR2 SQIVND (reference sequence). The chain uses TRBV19 and TRBJ1-3; D ambiguous. Sequencing input: peripheral blood. This receptor was obtained from a man older than 75 with active or convalescent COVID-19. The CDR3 protein is CASSIENISGNTIYF. The DNA of the CDR3 is TGTGCCAGTAGTATAGAGAACATCTCTGGAAACACCATATATTTT.